The subject of this entry is one T cell receptor (beta chain). Its antigen is currently unknown. Sorted CD4+ subsets: naive, central memory, regulatory, stem cell-like memory (CD45RO/CCR7/CD25/CD127/CD95/CD27 panel). This sample stems from a study of beta chain features in type 1 diabetes. Turning to the study itself: There were 107,917,701 sorted cells examined across all samples.

The sequenced template was cDNA made from the entire isolated RNA. Method: immunoSEQ multiplex PCR; TCRdb's copy keeps in-frame clones and lacks some. This table has approximately 140,000 clones, roughly 7.2% appearing once. After removal of 5 bases from V and 4 bases from J, the junction contained 8 bases not matched to a gene. CDR3 length: 14 residues. CDR1 SGHTA and CDR2 FQGNSA come from the germline V gene. Study results and limitations: An over-representation of cells with high TCR expression could result from cDNA sequencing.

The sequenced sample was central memory CD4+ T cells from blood. The J gene is TRBJ2-7, the V gene TRBV7-2; 7 positions match TRBD1. The TCR comes from a woman aged 25 to 39 in good health. The CDR3 nucleotides are TGTGCCAGCAGCCGCCCCGACAGGGCGTACGAGCAGTACTTC. It translates to CASSRPDRAYEQYF.